Presented here are 31 T cell receptor beta chains from one specimen sequenced in a study of CD8 T cells in ankylosing spondylitis. TCRdb re-analysed the 5' RACE reads in MiXCR, keeping a single row per CDR3 protein. The sample includes some 250,000 distinct CDR3 sequences, 20% to 30% of them seen just once. Sequencing was carried out using blood, either unsorted or a sorted T cell fraction (not recorded which). These receptors originate from a male donor with ankylosing spondylitis or in good health (not recorded which).

The chain uses TRBV20-1 and TRBJ2-1; the match to TRBD2 covers 7 bases. The V gene end was trimmed by 3 bases and the J gene end by 2 bases; junction bases not matched to a gene: 4. This CDR3 region has 14 residues. Germline-derived CDR1 and CDR2 are DFQATT and SNEGSKA (reference sequence). In nucleotides, the CDR3 is TGCAGTGCTAGTCCAAGCGGGGCCTACAATGAGCAGTTCTTC. This codes for CSASPSGAYNEQFF.

V and J are TRBV28 and TRBJ1-4; D gene uncertain. Germline lookup yields CDR1 MDHEN and CDR2 SYDVKM. Trimming took 4 bases from V and 8 from J, leaving 8 bases between them. The CDR3 is 12 residues long. CDR3 region: CASSWVHEKLFF. Here the CDR3 DNA reads TGTGCCAGCAGTTGGGTCCACGAAAAACTGTTTTTT.

The V call is TRBV12-3 or TRBV12-4, the J call TRBJ1-1; D is unclear. Trimming stripped 3 bases from V and 3 bases from J, with 11 bases between. The CDR3 spans 14 residues. DNA of the CDR3: TGTGCCAGCAGTTTGGGTTATCGGGACACTGAAGCTTTCTTT. Its protein product is CASSLGYRDTEAFF.

The chain is built from TRBV25-1 and TRBJ2-3; D is unclear. Germline V CDR1 and CDR2: MGHDK, SYGVNS. This CDR3 region has 13 residues. V was pared by 2 bases and J by 4 bases, with 7 bases between. In DNA, the CDR3 is TGTGCCAGCAGTGAACCCAACGCAGATACGCAGTATTTT. Protein product: CASSEPNADTQYF.

This chain joins TRBV4-2 and TRBJ1-2; D perhaps matches TRBD1 (6 bases). The germline V gene has CDR1 LGHNA and CDR2 YNFKEQ. Trimming cost V 1 base and J 4 bases, with 13 bases left between them. This CDR3 is 15 amino acids long. The CDR3 nucleotides read TGTGCCAGCAGCCAAGGAACCGGACAGTCCTATGGCTACACCTTC. Its protein is CASSQGTGQSYGYTF.

This clonotype was seen only a few times. The rearrangement uses TRBV10-3 and TRBJ1-2; weak D call: TRBD1 (5 bases). The V end lost 4 bases, the J end lost 5 bases, and 11 bases lay between the germline ends. The CDR3 has 13 amino acids. CDR1 and CDR2 (germline): ENHRY, SYGVKD. CDR3 sequence (DNA): TGTGCCATCAGTGGCGGGGGTCGGTATGGCTACACCTTC. Amino acids: CAISGGGRYGYTF.

This clonotype was detected ten times or more. V and J are TRBV10-3 and TRBJ1-2, with D possibly being TRBD1 (6 bases). This CDR3 has 13 residues. V lost 5 bases and J lost 5, with 12 bases in between. Germline CDR1 reads ENHRY; CDR2 reads SYGVKD. CDR3 DNA sequence: TGTGCCATCAGTAGGGGGTCAGGTTATGGCTACACCTTC. Translation gives CAISRGSGYGYTF.

Ten or more counts support this clonotype. The chain links TRBV12-3 or TRBV12-4 to TRBJ2-7; maybe TRBD1 (5 bases). The CDR3 is made up of 14 amino acids. Trimming removed 4 bases at V and 3 bases at J, with 13 bases between. The CDR3 spells CASSWMGRSYEQYF. As DNA, the CDR3 is TGTGCCAGCAGTTGGATGGGGCGCAGCTACGAGCAGTACTTC.

The chain recombines TRBV30 with TRBJ2-2; D gene unclear. The CDR3 spans 13 residues. Per the germline V gene, CDR1 is GTSNPN and CDR2 is SVGIG (reference sequence). V was cut by 2 bases and J by 6 bases, with 10 bases left in between. The CDR3 nucleotides read TGTGCCTGGAGTAACGAGTGGGCCGGGGAGCTGTTTTTT. Protein product: CAWSNEWAGELFF.

The chain joins TRBV7-2 to TRBJ1-6; no reliable D call. Germline values: CDR1 SGHTA, CDR2 FQGNSA. This CDR3 is built from 13 residues. Deletions cut 4 bases from V and 9 bases from J, with 10 bases between. CDR3 sequence: CASSSRLGSPLHF. Written as DNA, the CDR3 is TGTGCCAGCAGCTCTAGACTCGGTTCACCCCTCCACTTT.

The chain couples TRBV29-1 to TRBJ1-2; 8 nucleotides align to TRBD1. The CDR3 runs to 15 residues. The germline V gene encodes CDR1 SQVTM and CDR2 ANQGSEA. Losses at the gene ends were 4 bases for V and 2 bases for J; bases not matched to a gene: 9. CDR3 sequence: CSVGQGKGANYGYTF. In DNA, the CDR3 is TGCAGCGTTGGACAGGGGAAAGGGGCAAACTATGGCTACACCTTC.

This clonotype has only a few counts. The V gene is TRBV20-1, the J gene TRBJ2-5, with 13 bases lining up with TRBD2. There are 17 residues in the CDR3. Germline V CDR1 and CDR2: DFQATT, SNEGSKA (reference sequence). V lost 6 bases, J lost 3 bases, and 13 bases stayed unmatched. The CDR3 nucleotides are TGCAGTGCCCCAACTAGCGGGGGGGGGGTATTCAAAGAGACCCAGTACTTC. It yields the protein CSAPTSGGGVFKETQYF.

The chain combines TRBV5-6 with TRBJ2-7; D perhaps matches TRBD1 (5 bases). The CDR3 consists of 12 residues. Germline V gene data show CDR1 as SGHDT and CDR2 as YYEEEE. The V and J ends lost 10 bases and 0 bases respectively, with 11 bases between them. DNA for the CDR3: TGTGCCCCCAGGGCCAGCTCCTACGAGCAGTACTTC. This gives the protein CAPRASSYEQYF. The full variable domain, rest sourced from reference TRBV5-6 and TRBJ2-7, is DAGVTQSPTHLIKTRGQQVTLRCSPKSGHDTVSWYQQALGQGPQFIFQYYEEEERQRGNFPDRFSGHQFPNYSSELNVNALLLGDSALYLCAPRASSYEQYFGPGTRLTVT.

In this sample, this clonotype turned up many times. This chain connects TRBV20-1 to TRBJ1-2; D is undetermined. CDR1 and CDR2 (germline): DFQATT, SNEGSKA (reference sequence). The CDR3 totals 12 residues. The V and J ends lost 6 bases and 8 bases respectively, with 16 bases between them. In DNA, the CDR3 is TGCAGTGCCGCAGGTAGTACCGCGGGCTACACCTTC. It translates to CSAAGSTAGYTF.

The sample holds one count of this clonotype. The DNA for the CDR3 is TGCGCCAGCAGAGATAGCGGGAACACAGATACGCAGTATTTT. It is translated as CASRDSGNTDTQYF. The chain recombines TRBV10-2 with TRBJ2-3; 8 bases line up with TRBD2. This CDR3 contains 14 residues. Per the germline V gene, CDR1 is WSHSY and CDR2 is SAAADI. The V segment lost 6 bases and the J segment 2 bases; nucleotides outside the gene matches: 4.

This clonotype was seen more than once but under ten times. This chain connects TRBV10-1 to TRBJ2-3; 9 nucleotides line up with TRBD2. This CDR3 has 16 residues. Germline loops: CDR1 WNHNN, CDR2 SYGVQD (reference sequence). J was trimmed by 2 bases and V by 4 bases; bases with no gene match: 7. Here the CDR3 reads CASSGVTSGDTDTQYF. The CDR3 bases are TGCGCCAGCAGTGGGGTGACTAGCGGAGACACAGATACGCAGTATTTT.

This clonotype has just a few counts. This chain links TRBV20-1 with TRBJ1-3; D remains ambiguous. V lost 0 bases, J lost 0 bases, and 9 bases lay in between. The V gene's germline CDR1 is DFQATT and CDR2 SNEGSKA (reference sequence). The CDR3 spans 15 residues. Here the CDR3 DNA reads TGCAGTGCTAGAGATGGACGGGGCTCTGGAAACACCATATATTTT. As protein: CSARDGRGSGNTIYF.

The table lists this clonotype with a few counts. The chain combines TRBV6-1 with TRBJ2-5; unclear D gene. This CDR3 is built from 14 residues. The V end was cut by 4 bases, the J end by 3 bases, with 12 bases between. Germline CDR1 MNHNS, CDR2 SASEGT. Here the CDR3 reads CASSVWTAKETQYF. The CDR3 coding sequence is TGTGCCAGCAGTGTTTGGACGGCAAAAGAGACCCAGTACTTC.

The chain has TRBV20-1 and TRBJ2-5; TRBD2 agrees at 10 bases. CDR3 length equals 16 residues. Germline V gives CDR1 DFQATT, CDR2 SNEGSKA (reference sequence). Trimming at V came to 0 bases and at J to 4 bases, leaving 8 bases not matched to a gene. This CDR3 reads CSARDFSASGGETQYF. The CDR3, as DNA: TGCAGTGCTAGAGATTTTTCCGCTAGCGGGGGAGAGACCCAGTACTTC.

The chain is built from TRBV20-1 and TRBJ2-7, with D maybe TRBD2 (5 bases). Germline V gene data show CDR1 as DFQATT and CDR2 as SNEGSKA (reference sequence). The CDR3 totals 10 residues. Trimming pared 7 bases from V and 7 bases from J, leaving 11 bases between. The CDR3 nucleotides read TGCAGTGGGTCCCCGGGGGAGCAGTACTTC. As protein: CSGSPGEQYF.

The rearrangement links TRBV5-5 to TRBJ2-5; D gene uncertain. Germline V lookup: CDR1 SGHKS, CDR2 YYEKEE (reference sequence). Trimming removed 6 bases at V and 2 bases at J, with 11 bases between. The length of the CDR3 is 13 residues. CDR3 sequence (DNA): TGTGCCAGCACCAACGGCGTACAAGAGACCCAGTACTTC. This sequence encodes CASTNGVQETQYF.

A note on this clonotype: This may be a read error: a much more frequent sequence differs by one nucleotide. The chain uses TRBV20-1 and TRBJ2-1; D is uncertain. The V gene lost 0 bases and the J gene lost 5 bases, with 14 bases spanning the gap. CDR3 length equals 15 residues. Germline V gene lookup returns CDR1 DFQATT and CDR2 SNEGSKA (reference sequence). The CDR3 reads CSARDLHQAHNEQFF. DNA of the CDR3: TGCAGTGCTAGAGATCTGCATCAGGCCCACAATGAGCAGTTCTTC.

The CDR3 DNA reads TGTGCCAGCAGTTTATTTACCCTCTTAACAGGGAGCGAGCAGTACTTC. Its protein is CASSLFTLLTGSEQYF. The chain has TRBV28 and TRBJ2-7, with D tentatively TRBD1 (6 bases). The CDR3 sequence is 16 residues long. V lost 1 base, J lost 6 bases, and 19 bases lay in between. CDR1 is MDHEN, CDR2 SYDVKM, per germline.

The V call is TRBV4-2, the J call TRBJ2-3, with 7 bases aligning to TRBD1. The CDR3 loop spans 14 amino acids. The germline CDR1 and CDR2 sequences are LGHNA and YNFKEQ. Trimming took 5 bases from V and 3 from J; bases not matched to a gene: 5. The CDR3 protein is CASSIHRGTDTQYF. CDR3 in DNA: TGTGCCAGCAGCATCCACAGGGGAACAGATACGCAGTATTTT.

The V and J genes are TRBV20-1 and TRBJ1-2; D is possibly TRBD1 (6 bases). From germline, CDR1 is DFQATT and CDR2 SNEGSKA (reference sequence). Trimming left V 5 bases short and J 1 base short, with 17 bases between. The CDR3 consists of 15 residues. The CDR3 DNA sequence: TGCAGTGCTGGGATGGGGACAATCGATAACTATGGCTACACCTTC. This gives the protein CSAGMGTIDNYGYTF.

Ten or more counts support this clonotype. The chain combines TRBV7-9 with TRBJ2-3, with TRBD2 matching 9 bases. The V and J ends lost 3 bases and 4 bases, in that order; junction bases with no gene match: 2. The germline V gene encodes CDR1 SEHNR and CDR2 FQNEAQ (reference sequence). The CDR3 consists of 14 residues. CDR3 sequence: CASSFTSGSDTQYF. For the CDR3, the DNA is TGTGCCAGCAGCTTTACTAGCGGGTCAGATACGCAGTATTTT. The full variable domain, completed using reference TRBV7-9 and TRBJ2-3, is DTGVSQNPRHKITKRGQNVTFRCDPISEHNRLYWYRQTLGQGPEFLTYFQNEAQLEKSRLLSDRFSAERPKGSFSTLEIQRTEQGDSAMYLCASSFTSGSDTQYFGPGTRLTVL.

Ten or more counts support this clonotype. This chain links TRBV20-1 with TRBJ2-1, with D perhaps TRBD1 (6 bases). V was pared by 7 bases and J by 6 bases, with 16 bases between. The CDR3 is 13 amino acids. CDR1 and CDR2 from the germline V gene are DFQATT and SNEGSKA (reference sequence). The CDR3 loop is CSEDGTRGNEQFF. The CDR3 region has the DNA TGCAGTGAGGACGGGACACGGGGCAATGAGCAGTTCTTC.

This clonotype has a count of ten or more. The junction differs from germline at one of its ends, possibly a read error. The J gene is TRBJ2-1, the V gene TRBV29-1, with 9 nucleotides matching TRBD1. The CDR3 has 11 residues. Germline-derived CDR1 and CDR2 are SQVTM and ANQGSEA. The CDR3 DNA is TGCAGCGTTGAGTTCCGGGACAGGGAGGCCTTC. Its translation is CSVEFRDREAF.

This clonotype was counted at least ten times. The chain recombines TRBV9 with TRBJ2-1; 10 nucleotides align to TRBD2. The CDR3 has 15 amino acids. Germline V lookup: CDR1 SGDLS, CDR2 YYNGEE. Germline trimming cut 4 bases from V and 8 bases from J; bases unmatched to any gene: 9. The CDR3 nucleotides read TGTGCCAGCAGCCCTGGGACTAGCGAGCGTCATGAGCAGTTCTTC. Protein product: CASSPGTSERHEQFF.

V is TRBV6-1 and J is TRBJ1-1; maybe TRBD1 (5 bases). This CDR3 spans 14 amino acids. CDR1 is MNHNS, CDR2 SASEGT, per germline. Deletions cut 7 bases from V and 4 bases from J, with 16 bases between. The CDR3 loop reads CASTKGEGRTEAFF. Here the CDR3 DNA reads TGTGCCAGCACCAAAGGGGAGGGACGCACTGAAGCTTTCTTT.

This clonotype has a count of ten or more. The chain recombines TRBV5-1 with TRBJ2-1, with D tentatively TRBD1 (5 bases). The CDR3 sequence is 18 residues long. The V gene's germline CDR1 is SGHRS and CDR2 YFSETQ. Trimming cost V 0 bases and J 0 bases, with 16 bases left between them. CDR3 nucleotides: TGCGCCAGCAGCTTGGAACTCCAGGGCCAGAGCTCCTACAATGAGCAGTTCTTC. This encodes CASSLELQGQSSYNEQFF.